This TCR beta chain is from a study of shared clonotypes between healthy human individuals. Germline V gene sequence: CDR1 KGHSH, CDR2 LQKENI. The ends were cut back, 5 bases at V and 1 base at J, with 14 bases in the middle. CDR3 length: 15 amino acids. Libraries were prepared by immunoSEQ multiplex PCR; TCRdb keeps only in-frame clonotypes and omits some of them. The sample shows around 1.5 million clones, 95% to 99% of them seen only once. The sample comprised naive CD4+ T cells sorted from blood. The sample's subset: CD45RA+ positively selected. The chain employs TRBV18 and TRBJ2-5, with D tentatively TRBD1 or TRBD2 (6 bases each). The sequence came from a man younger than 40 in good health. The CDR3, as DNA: TGTGCCAGCTCATCCTTTGGAGGGGGCCAAGAGACCCAGTACTTC. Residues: CASSSFGGGQETQYF.